Presented here are 13 T cell receptor beta chains from one specimen sequenced in a study of control samples from healthy donors and cancer patients. Data came from immunoSEQ multiplex PCR; TCRdb stores just in-frame clones and leaves some out. The sample shows 100,000 to 150,000 clones, roughly 89% of them seen only once. Sequenced sample: blood. These receptors all stem from a man between 18 and 35 years old in good health.

This sequence joins TRBV19 and TRBJ1-3, with a weak D call TRBD1 (5 bases). Germline CDR1 reads LNHDA; CDR2 reads SQIVND (reference sequence). The V and J ends lost 4 bases and 2 bases respectively, with 9 bases between them. CDR3 length: 14 amino acids. This chain's CDR3 is CASSTGRTGNTIYF. The CDR3 DNA follows: TGTGCCAGTAGTACAGGGAGGACTGGAAACACCATATATTTT.

This clone was counted a single time. The gene calls are TRBV5-1 and TRBJ2-3; 10 bases are a match to TRBD2. V lost 0 bases and J lost 5; bases outside the gene matches: 6. CDR1 is SGHRS and CDR2 is YFSETQ in the germline V gene. This CDR3 has 16 residues. CDR3 sequence: CASSLGTSGGGDTQYF. The CDR3 DNA is TGCGCCAGCAGCTTGGGGACTAGCGGTGGGGGAGATACGCAGTATTTT. The full variable domain, its missing parts supplied by reference TRBV5-1 and TRBJ2-3, is KAGVTQTPRYLIKTRGQQVTLSCSPISGHRSVSWYQQTPGQGLQFLFEYFSETQRNKGNFPGRFSGRQFSNSRSEMNVSTLELGDSALYLCASSLGTSGGGDTQYFGPGTRLTVL.

This chain joins TRBV2 and TRBJ2-1; the match to TRBD2 covers 7 bases. The germline gives CDR1 SNHLY, CDR2 FYNNEI. With 8 bases clipped from V and 4 bases from J, the junction kept 2 bases outside the gene matches. CDR3 length: 12 residues. The CDR3 bases are TGTGCCAGCGGGCGGGAGTACAATGAGCAGTTCTTC. Amino acid sequence: CASGREYNEQFF.

V and J are TRBV4-1 and TRBJ2-3, with 11 positions matching TRBD2. Germline V gene data show CDR1 as MGHRA and CDR2 as YSYEKL. V dropped 4 bases and J dropped 5; count of bases not matched to a gene: 8. This CDR3 is 16 amino acids long. This CDR3 is CASSLTIAGGIDTQYF. The CDR3 nucleotides read TGCGCCAGCAGCCTAACGATAGCGGGGGGGATAGATACGCAGTATTTT.

This chain joins TRBV28 and TRBJ2-7; TRBD1 matches at 7 bases. There are 14 residues in the CDR3. Trimming at V came to 9 bases and at J to 3 bases, leaving 11 bases not matched to a gene. Germline V CDR1 and CDR2: MDHEN, SYDVKM. The chain's CDR3 is CASRGLDRLYEQYF. The DNA of the CDR3 is TGTGCCAGTAGGGGGCTTGACCGTCTCTACGAGCAGTACTTC. Complete variable domain (other parts from reference TRBV28 and TRBJ2-7): DVKVTQSSRYLVKRTGEKVFLECVQDMDHENMFWYRQDPGLGLRLIYFSYDVKMKEKGDIPEGYSVSREKKERFSLILESASTNQTSMYLCASRGLDRLYEQYFGPGTRLTVT.

The chain is built from TRBV5-4 and TRBJ2-3; 10 nucleotides match TRBD2. V lost 4 bases and J lost 0; bases outside the gene matches: 5. Germline values: CDR1 SGHNT, CDR2 YYREEE (reference sequence). The CDR3 sequence is 16 residues long. The CDR3 region has the DNA TGTGCCAGCAGCGTAAAACTAGCGGGGAGCACAGATACGCAGTATTTT. This translates into CASSVKLAGSTDTQYF.

V gene TRBV4-1 combines with J gene TRBJ1-2; 8 bases are a match to TRBD1. The J segment lost 4 bases and the V segment lost 1 base, leaving 11 bases of the junction unmatched. The CDR3 runs 17 residues. Per germline, CDR1 MGHRA and CDR2 YSYEKL. CDR3 residues: CASSQVNTGGSTYGYTF. CDR3 in DNA: TGCGCCAGCAGCCAAGTAAACACAGGGGGGTCGACCTATGGCTACACCTTC.

The chain links TRBV2 to TRBJ2-7; 10 bases agree with TRBD1. The junction had 9 bases not matched to a gene; V was cut back by 7 bases and J by 3 bases. Germline V CDR1 and CDR2: SNHLY, FYNNEI. The CDR3 is made up of 15 amino acids. The CDR3 DNA follows: TGTGCCAGCACTAGACCGGGACAGGGGCTCTACGAGCAGTACTTC. Amino acids: CASTRPGQGLYEQYF.

The chain combines TRBV9 with TRBJ2-3; D tentatively reads TRBD1 or TRBD2 (5 bases each). CDR3 length: 15 residues. The germline V gene encodes CDR1 SGDLS and CDR2 YYNGEE. Trimming cost V 0 bases and J 5 bases, with 13 bases left between them. The CDR3 region is CASSVAGSLVDTQYF. In DNA, the CDR3 is TGTGCCAGCAGCGTAGCAGGGAGTTTAGTAGATACGCAGTATTTT.

V is TRBV9 and J is TRBJ1-2, with no clear D. This CDR3 comprises 16 residues. Trimming shortened V by 3 bases and J by 2 bases, and 17 bases separated the two germline ends. Germline V gene data show CDR1 as SGDLS and CDR2 as YYNGEE. The CDR3 coding sequence is TGTGCCAGCAGCGGGCGGGATGGCAGGCGGAACTATGGCTACACCTTC. Encoded protein: CASSGRDGRRNYGYTF.

The genes are TRBV19 and TRBJ2-3; 9 nucleotides line up with TRBD2. Germline V gene data show CDR1 as LNHDA and CDR2 as SQIVND (reference sequence). The CDR3 is made up of 15 amino acids. V gave up 4 bases and J gave up 1 base; unmatched junction bases: 3. CDR3 loop: CASSTVAGGTDTQYF. The CDR3 DNA follows: TGTGCCAGTAGTACGGTAGCGGGGGGCACAGATACGCAGTATTTT.

The V and J genes are TRBV7-2 and TRBJ2-3; possibly TRBD1 or TRBD2 for D (5 bases each). CDR1 and CDR2 (germline): SGHTA, FQGNSA. The V gene lost 10 bases and the J gene lost 1 base, with 15 bases spanning the gap. CDR3 size: 14 residues. The DNA for the CDR3 is TGTGCCACCCGACGGGACGGCCGCACAGATACGCAGTATTTT. Translation gives CATRRDGRTDTQYF. Variable domain in full (rest from reference TRBV7-2 and TRBJ2-3): GAGVSQSPSNKVTEKGKDVELRCDPISGHTALYWYRQSLGQGLEFLIYFQGNSAPDKSGLPSDRFSAERTGGSVSTLTIQRTQQEDSAVYLCATRRDGRTDTQYFGPGTRLTVL.

The chain carries TRBV10-3 and TRBJ1-4, with D unresolved. Germline V gene sequence: CDR1 ENHRY, CDR2 SYGVKD. V was clipped by 2 bases and J by 1 base, with 11 bases between them. The CDR3 has 16 amino acids. The CDR3 bases are TGTGCCATCAGTGAGGTAGGGCCTGGAACTAATGAAAAACTGTTTTTT. Translated, it gives CAISEVGPGTNEKLFF.